This is a list of T cell receptor beta chains from one sample in a study of blood T cell repertoires in COVID-19. Measured with immunoSEQ multiplex PCR; TCRdb has only the in-frame clones, and not every one. The top ten hold approximately 3% of the sample, which has approximately 470,000 clones, 70% to 90% seen once. Sequenced: peripheral blood. Source of these receptors: a human donor in a cohort sampled during active COVID-19. Both conserved end residues are part of each CDR3. A D gene is named only where the DNA matches it firmly. Clone size is shown for a subset of rows, as once, few, many or a class of expanded clone.

D gene	V gene	clone size	J gene	CDR3 DNA	CDR3 protein
-	TRBV2	-	TRBJ1-2	TGTGCCAGCAGCCCAACGGGCTATGGCTACACCTTC	CASSPTGYGYTF
-	TRBV6-1	once	TRBJ1-2	TGTGCCAGCAGTGAGACAAGCCTCGGAAACTATGGCTACACCTTC	CASSETSLGNYGYTF
TRBD1	TRBV11-3	-	TRBJ1-1	TGTGCCAGCAGCTGGGCCGGGACAGGGACTACTGAAGCTTTCTTT	CASSWAGTGTTEAFF
TRBD1	TRBV5-4	-	TRBJ2-7	TGTGCCAGCAGCTACCTAGGACAGGGGACACCTTCCTACGAGCAGTACTTC	CASSYLGQGTPSYEQYF
TRBD1	TRBV19	-	TRBJ2-2	TGTGCCAGTAGTATAGAAAGACCGGGACAGGGTAACACCGGGGAGCTGTTTTTT	CASSIERPGQGNTGELFF
TRBD2	TRBV10-3	-	TRBJ2-7	TGTGCCATCAGTCTCGTGCCCCCCCGGCTAGCGGGCACCTCCTACGAGCAGTACTTC	CAISLVPPRLAGTSYEQYF
TRBD1	TRBV28	-	TRBJ1-4	TGTGCCAGCAGGCCCCCGGACAGGGATGAAAAACTGTTTTTT	CASRPPDRDEKLFF
TRBD1	TRBV7-2	-	TRBJ2-2	TGTGCCAGCAGCTTTAAAACGGGACAGGCCCCCGGGGAGCTGTTTTTT	CASSFKTGQAPGELFF
-	TRBV3-1/TRBV3-2	-	TRBJ2-7	TGTGCCAGCAGCCAGGAGGGGGGGACTCTCGAGCAGTACTTC	CASSQEGGTLEQYF
TRBD1	TRBV6-2/TRBV6-3	-	TRBJ1-5	TGTGCCAGCAGTTACGGGACAGGGGGTACAAATCAGCCCCAGCATTTT	CASSYGTGGTNQPQHF
-	TRBV12-2	-	TRBJ1-4	-	CAFGRGASATNEKLFF
TRBD1	TRBV5-1	-	TRBJ1-1	TGCGCCAGCAGCCTGGGGACAGGGGGTAACACTGAAGCTTTCTTT	CASSLGTGGNTEAFF
-	TRBV14	-	TRBJ2-7	TGTGCCAGCAGCCAATTAGTTTACGGGCAGGGGCCCTACGAGCAGTACTTC	CASSQLVYGQGPYEQYF
TRBD1	TRBV19	few	TRBJ1-1	TGTGCCAGTAGTACGTACAGGGGCGTGAACACTGAAGCTTTCTTT	CASSTYRGVNTEAFF
-	TRBV5-1	-	TRBJ1-6	TGCGCCAGCAGCTTGGCAGGTTCACGGTGGAATTCACCCCTCCACTTT	CASSLAGSRWNSPLHF
-	TRBV19	once	TRBJ1-5	TGTGCCAGTAGGCTACAGGGTAATAGCAATCAGCCCCAGCATTTT	CASRLQGNSNQPQHF
-	TRBV30	-	TRBJ2-1	TGTGCCTGGAAGGGTAGCGCCAATGAGCAGTTCTTC	CAWKGSANEQFF
-	TRBV6-5	-	TRBJ1-2	TGTGCCAGCAGTTCCACAGGTCGCAACTATGGCTACACCTTC	CASSSTGRNYGYTF
TRBD1	TRBV28	-	TRBJ1-2	TGTGCCAGCAGTTCGCCGGACAGGGGTGGCTACACCTTC	CASSSPDRGGYTF
TRBD1	TRBV28	-	TRBJ1-1	TGTGCCAGCAGTTTGTGGGACAGGGGATCGGTCACTGAAGCTTTCTTT	CASSLWDRGSVTEAFF
TRBD1	TRBV25-1	-	TRBJ1-4	TGTGCCAGCAGTGACGACAGGGGGCTCAATGAAAAACTGTTTTTT	CASSDDRGLNEKLFF
TRBD2	TRBV24-1	-	TRBJ2-1	TGTGCCACCAGCGCCTCCCCGGGACTAGCGACCTCCTACAATGAGCAGTTCTTC	CATSASPGLATSYNEQFF
-	TRBV6-1	-	TRBJ1-2	TGTGCCAGCAGTGAAAAATGGGGGGGGGCCTATGGCTACACCTTC	CASSEKWGGAYGYTF
TRBD1	TRBV19	-	TRBJ2-3	TGTGCCAGTCGCCGTTTGGACAGGGGGCTGGATACGCAGTATTTT	CASRRLDRGLDTQYF
TRBD1	TRBV5-4	-	TRBJ1-2	TGTGCCAGCAGCCCGGACAGGAATAACTATGGCTACACCTTC	CASSPDRNNYGYTF
TRBD1	TRBV7-8	once	TRBJ2-3	TGTGCCAGCGGCCTTAGGGGGACAGGGTTCTACGATACGCAGTATTTT	CASGLRGTGFYDTQYF
-	TRBV6-5	-	TRBJ1-2	TGTGCCAGCAGGTTGCAGGGCACGGCTAACTATGGCTACACCTTC	CASRLQGTANYGYTF
-	TRBV19	-	TRBJ2-1	TGTGCCAGTAGTGTGACTCTAAGCTCCTACAATGAGCAGTTCTTC	CASSVTLSSYNEQFF
-	TRBV24-1	-	TRBJ2-7	TGTGCCACCAGCGAACAGGGATACGAGCAGTACTTC	CATSEQGYEQYF
-	TRBV7-2	-	TRBJ1-2	TGTGCCAGCAGCCCAAGGTCACGGCTAGCTAACTATGGCTACACCTTC	CASSPRSRLANYGYTF
TRBD2	TRBV7-3	-	TRBJ2-5	TGTGCCAGCAGCTTGCGATCTAGCGGGAGTATGGAGACCCAGTACTTC	CASSLRSSGSMETQYF
-	TRBV18	-	TRBJ2-5	TGTGCCAGCTCACCACCTTCGGGAAGGGAGACCCAGTACTTC	CASSPPSGRETQYF
TRBD2	TRBV7-3	once	TRBJ2-1	TGTGCCAGCAGCTTATCCTCTAGCGGGAGCGGAGAGCAGTTCTTC	CASSLSSSGSGEQFF
TRBD1	TRBV5-1	-	TRBJ2-7	TGCGCCAGCAGCTTCGTACCGCCGGGACAGCCTTACGAGCAGTACTTC	CASSFVPPGQPYEQYF
TRBD1	TRBV18	-	TRBJ1-4	TGTGCCAGCTCACAAGAGACAGGGTCCGGGAAACTGTTTTTT	CASSQETGSGKLFF
-	TRBV6-4	-	TRBJ1-2	TGTGCCAGCAGTGACTCGCCGGGCTATGGCTACACCTTC	CASSDSPGYGYTF
TRBD1	TRBV14	few	TRBJ2-1	TGTGCCAGCAGCCAAGGTAGGACAGGGGTGAGATCCTACAATGAGCAGTTCTTC	CASSQGRTGVRSYNEQFF
-	TRBV12-5	-	TRBJ2-3	TGTGCTAGTGGTTTGGTAACCGGGAGCACAGATACGCAGTATTTT	CASGLVTGSTDTQYF
TRBD2	TRBV5-1	few	TRBJ2-1	TGCGCCAGCAGCTATCTAACCGGGACTAGCGGCAATGAGCAGTTCTTC	CASSYLTGTSGNEQFF
-	TRBV7-9	-	TRBJ2-2	TGTGCCAGCAGAAGAGGGGGCACCGGGGAGCTGTTTTTT	CASRRGGTGELFF
-	TRBV21-1	-	TRBJ2-6	TGTGCCAGCAGCAACTCCTCTACAGGGGTCGGGGCCAACGTCCTGACTTTC	CASSNSSTGVGANVLTF
-	TRBV28	-	TRBJ1-5	TGTGCCAGCAGTTTGTTCCGCAGGGGCAATCAGCCCCAGCATTTT	CASSLFRRGNQPQHF
TRBD2	TRBV3-1/TRBV3-2	-	TRBJ2-1	TGTGCCAGCAGCCCCGGGACTAGCGGGGTGGATGAGCAGTTCTTC	CASSPGTSGVDEQFF
TRBD1	TRBV24-1	-	TRBJ2-7	TGTGCCACCAGTGACTCTCCGGGACAGGGTGCCTACGAGCAGTACTTC	CATSDSPGQGAYEQYF
-	TRBV5-4	-	TRBJ1-1	TGTGCCAGCAGCTTGGCCGTAGGGGAGGTGACTGAAGCTTTCTTT	CASSLAVGEVTEAFF
-	TRBV11-2	-	TRBJ2-1	TGTGCCAGCAGCTTAGCCCTCTTCGGCGGGCAGTACAATGAGCAGTTCTTC	CASSLALFGGQYNEQFF
TRBD1	TRBV27	-	TRBJ1-2	TGTGCCAGCACCAATTCAGGGGGCGGCTATGGCTACACCTTC	CASTNSGGGYGYTF
-	TRBV2	-	TRBJ1-4	TGTGCCAGCAGTGAACTACAGTCCCAGGTGTTTTTT	CASSELQSQVFF
-	TRBV2	-	TRBJ1-2	TGTGCCAGTCGCCGATCAGGGACAAACTATGGCTACACCTTC	CASRRSGTNYGYTF
-	TRBV15	-	TRBJ2-5	TGTGCCACCAGCAGGGTGACTACTGCCCCAATAGAGACCCAGTACTTC	CATSRVTTAPIETQYF
-	TRBV27	-	TRBJ2-7	TGTGCCAGCAGTCGGAGCGGAGGCGAGCAGTACTTC	CASSRSGGEQYF